This paragraph covers one TCR beta chain sequence. CDR3 length: 15 amino acids. Trimming pared 4 bases from V and 6 bases from J, leaving 17 bases between. The germline CDR1 and CDR2 sequences are SGHRS and YFSETQ. This sample was taken from a study of blood T cell repertoires in COVID-19. Study-level information: Samples taken during acute and convalescent COVID-19 were collected in the United States, Italy and Spain.

In the original workflow: Reference gene primer amplification in the assay estimated nucleated cell counts. Data came from immunoSEQ multiplex PCR; TCRdb stores just in-frame clones and leaves some out. Clone size and the V and J calls come from that table; the DNA yielded D and trimming. The table has about 230,000 clones, 83% seen once. Sequenced input: peripheral blood. The clonotype comes from a woman aged 45-59 years with acute or convalescent COVID-19. The V call is TRBV5-1, the J call TRBJ2-1; D is perhaps TRBD1 (6 bases). The chain's CDR3 is CASSRTGQGSNEQFF. The DNA for the CDR3 is TGCGCCAGCAGCCGGACGGGGCAGGGGTCCAATGAGCAGTTCTTC.